A selection of T cell receptor beta chains follows, all from one sample in a study of cytomegalovirus exposure and HLA in healthy donors. Assay used: immunoSEQ multiplex PCR; TCRdb lists only in-frame clones, some missing. The profile shows tens of thousands of clones, around three quarters of them singletons. The sequencing sample was made of PBMCs. The receptors stem from a woman aged 35 to 49 in good health and CMV-seropositive. The CDR3 runs from the conserved cysteine through the conserved F or W. Fields, in order: J gene, V gene, CDR3 protein.

j_gene: TRBJ1-6
v_gene: TRBV12-5
CDR3aa: CASASPGMNSPLHF

j_gene: TRBJ2-1
v_gene: TRBV7-2
CDR3aa: CASSLSSYNEQFF

j_gene: TRBJ2-4
v_gene: TRBV28
CDR3aa: CASSFNPGLAIAKNIQYF

j_gene: TRBJ1-1
v_gene: TRBV7-9
CDR3aa: CASSFWAGKGDTEAFF

j_gene: TRBJ2-7
v_gene: TRBV7-8
CDR3aa: CASSRTRDRGLYEQYF

j_gene: TRBJ2-3
v_gene: TRBV12-5
CDR3aa: CASGFGTDSSTDTQYF

j_gene: TRBJ2-7
v_gene: TRBV9
CDR3aa: CATKRAYEQYF

j_gene: TRBJ2-7
v_gene: TRBV6-5
CDR3aa: CASSPLRESYEQYF

j_gene: TRBJ2-2
v_gene: TRBV28
CDR3aa: CASSRFLAGGTGELFF

j_gene: TRBJ2-3
v_gene: TRBV5-4
CDR3aa: CASSLAGGLLADTQYF

j_gene: TRBJ2-2
v_gene: TRBV6-1
CDR3aa: CASSGGGQGPNTGELFF

j_gene: TRBJ2-7
v_gene: TRBV7-2
CDR3aa: CASSPPSGTYEQYF

j_gene: TRBJ2-1
v_gene: TRBV9
CDR3aa: CASSVQGASYNEQFF

j_gene: TRBJ2-7
v_gene: TRBV21-1
CDR3aa: CASSKDPGGQEQYF

j_gene: .
v_gene: TRBV9
CDR3aa: CASSVGAAGYEQYF

j_gene: TRBJ2-3
v_gene: TRBV25-1
CDR3aa: CASSTSRGRDTQYF

j_gene: TRBJ2-5
v_gene: TRBV28
CDR3aa: CASITPDRAGGETQYF

j_gene: TRBJ2-1
v_gene: TRBV28
CDR3aa: CASSLLSGVDEQFF

j_gene: TRBJ1-4
v_gene: TRBV6-1
CDR3aa: CASSGGRFAEKLFF

j_gene: TRBJ1-5
v_gene: TRBV7-9
CDR3aa: CASSMTENQPQHF

j_gene: TRBJ2-1
v_gene: TRBV7-9
CDR3aa: CASSSWGLAGVYEQFF

j_gene: TRBJ2-1
v_gene: TRBV19
CDR3aa: CASTFRGLAGREQFF

j_gene: TRBJ1-2
v_gene: TRBV21-1
CDR3aa: CASSIGAGPNYGYTF

j_gene: TRBJ1-1
v_gene: TRBV5-8
CDR3aa: CASSLGENTEAFF

j_gene: TRBJ2-1
v_gene: TRBV11-3
CDR3aa: CASSLEGEKSNEQFF

j_gene: TRBJ2-1
v_gene: TRBV19
CDR3aa: CASSKGQGAAEQFF

j_gene: TRBJ2-3
v_gene: TRBV13
CDR3aa: CASSLVPGGLFGTDTQYF

j_gene: TRBJ1-5
v_gene: TRBV19
CDR3aa: CASSPGQGKNQPQHF

j_gene: TRBJ1-4
v_gene: TRBV27
CDR3aa: CASSVREDEKLFF

j_gene: TRBJ2-1
v_gene: TRBV5-4
CDR3aa: CASSTNSLSYNEQFF

j_gene: TRBJ2-5
v_gene: TRBV4-3
CDR3aa: CASSQGGGSGQETQYF

j_gene: TRBJ2-7
v_gene: TRBV19
CDR3aa: CASSNPRLEQYF

j_gene: TRBJ2-7
v_gene: TRBV28
CDR3aa: CASSPPTSDYEQYF

j_gene: TRBJ2-6
v_gene: TRBV7-3
CDR3aa: CASSPNGPQGAGGANVLTF

j_gene: TRBJ2-3
v_gene: TRBV11-1
CDR3aa: CASSPQRGSDTQYF

j_gene: TRBJ2-7
v_gene: TRBV27
CDR3aa: CASSFGRGYNYEQYF

j_gene: TRBJ2-7
v_gene: TRBV4-2
CDR3aa: CASSQDWESDEQYF

j_gene: TRBJ2-7
v_gene: TRBV28
CDR3aa: CASSSTSGSYEQYF

j_gene: TRBJ2-1
v_gene: TRBV19
CDR3aa: CASSIEGGRNGYNEQFF

j_gene: TRBJ2-5
v_gene: TRBV4-1
CDR3aa: CASSSILEKETQYF

j_gene: TRBJ2-7
v_gene: TRBV4-3
CDR3aa: CASSQDRLAGEVEQYF

j_gene: TRBJ2-2
v_gene: TRBV6-5
CDR3aa: CASRKAGTSAGELFF

j_gene: TRBJ2-3
v_gene: TRBV7-9
CDR3aa: CASSSLAGGIADTQYF

j_gene: TRBJ2-4
v_gene: TRBV4-3
CDR3aa: CASSQDWTENKNIQYF

j_gene: TRBJ2-2
v_gene: TRBV6-6
CDR3aa: CASSQQDRLDTGELFF

j_gene: TRBJ1-3
v_gene: TRBV2
CDR3aa: CASSATGGGSGNTIYF

j_gene: TRBJ1-1
v_gene: TRBV7-9
CDR3aa: CASSLTGRDTEAFF

j_gene: TRBJ1-5
v_gene: TRBV19
CDR3aa: CASSIRDRAYSNQPQHF

j_gene: TRBJ2-1
v_gene: TRBV4-2
CDR3aa: CASSQTLAGANNEQFF

j_gene: TRBJ1-2
v_gene: TRBV15
CDR3aa: CATSRDGAPYGYTF

j_gene: TRBJ1-5
v_gene: TRBV27
CDR3aa: CASRSDGVLSNQPQHF

j_gene: TRBJ2-4
v_gene: TRBV5-1
CDR3aa: CASSLKHDGIRIQYF

j_gene: TRBJ2-1
v_gene: TRBV5-8
CDR3aa: CASSLFSNEQFF

j_gene: TRBJ2-2
v_gene: TRBV7-3
CDR3aa: CASSLAGAAGELFF

j_gene: TRBJ1-2
v_gene: TRBV19
CDR3aa: CASAGQSYGYTF

j_gene: TRBJ2-2
v_gene: TRBV7-9
CDR3aa: CASSPGLGNTGELFF